Sequencing of this TCR beta chain was carried out in a study of monozygotic twins with inflammatory bowel disease. Whole-study results and caveats: Lower TCRbeta diversity (inverse Simpson) was seen in IBD patients than in healthy co-twins.

Of note for this clonotype: Antigen specificity is unknown.

Germline V gene lookup returns CDR1 SGHDN and CDR2 FVKESK. CDR3 size: 12 residues. Every TCR library consumed about 3,500 ng of total RNA. Following a re-call of the 5' RACE reads, TCRdb has one entry per CDR3 protein and lacks DNA. This repertoire includes a few hundred thousand distinct CDR3 sequences. The sample comprised blood. The chain links TRBV14 to TRBJ2-7; the TCRdb call, TRBD1, lacks DNA for checking. The receptor's source is a human donor with ulcerative colitis or Crohn's disease, or a healthy co-twin of an affected twin (not recorded which). The chain's CDR3 is CASSPTGFEQYF.